This TCR beta chain was recovered during a study of blood T cell repertoires in COVID-19. For this clone: At one end, the junction sequence differs from germline, possibly due to a read error.

The CDR3 spans 13 residues. Germline loops: CDR1 LGHDT, CDR2 YNNKEL (reference sequence). The assay was immunoSEQ multiplex PCR, and TCRdb's table has in-frame clones only and misses some. The repertoire has a few hundred thousand clones, 70% to 90% of them found once; the top ten carry 2.2%. V usage is TRBV3-1 (or the pseudogene TRBV3-2) and J usage is TRBJ1-1, with D possibly being TRBD1 (5 bases). The receptor's source is a young man who had recovered from COVID-19. The sample comprised PBMCs or T cells enriched from blood (not recorded which). The CDR3 reads CASTQGVTGVVFF. CDR3 sequence (DNA): TGTGCCAGCACCCAAGGGGTCACCGGAGTGGTGTTCTTT.